The 20 T cell receptor beta chains below were found in one sample sequenced in a study of graft-versus-host responses after intestinal transplantation. Which antigens these TCRs recognize remains unknown. TCRdb keeps only in-frame clones here, not all; method: immunoSEQ multiplex PCR. The sample consists of some 90,000 clones, around 92% of them appearing once. Sequences were derived from unstimulated CD8+ T cells sorted from spleen or lymph node cells, sampled before transplant. The receptor set was obtained from a human donor who was the organ donor for an intestinal transplant.

V and J are TRBV7-9 and TRBJ1-4; TRBD1 aligns across 7 bases. Germline V gene sequence: CDR1 SEHNR, CDR2 FQNEAQ (reference sequence). With V trimmed by 5 bases and J by 7 bases, 10 bases remained unmatched. CDR3 length: 15 residues. This CDR3 reads CASSRPGTVGEKLFF. CDR3 DNA: TGTGCCAGCAGCAGACCCGGGACAGTAGGTGAAAAACTGTTTTTT. The whole variable domain, filled in from reference TRBV7-9 and TRBJ1-4, reads DTGVSQNPRHKITKRGQNVTFRCDPISEHNRLYWYRQTLGQGPEFLTYFQNEAQLEKSRLLSDRFSAERPKGSFSTLEIQRTEQGDSAMYLCASSRPGTVGEKLFFGSGTQLSVL.

The genes are TRBV28 and TRBJ2-1; 7 nucleotides agree with TRBD2. This CDR3 region has 16 residues. Looked up from germline, CDR1 is MDHEN and CDR2 is SYDVKM. V dropped 2 bases and J dropped 1; count of bases not matched to a gene: 5. The DNA of the CDR3 is TGTGCCAGCAGTTTACGCCAGCGGGGTTCCTACAATGAGCAGTTCTTC. Its protein is CASSLRQRGSYNEQFF.

CDR3 loop: CASSLVRPGARGAGELFF. The CDR3 bases are TGCGCCAGCAGCTTGGTTCGCCCGGGAGCCCGTGGGGCCGGGGAGCTGTTTTTT. The genes are TRBV5-1 and TRBJ2-2; maybe TRBD2 (6 bases). The CDR3 is 18 residues long. The germline V and J ends were trimmed by 0 bases and 6 bases, with 21 bases remaining between them. CDR1 is SGHRS and CDR2 is YFSETQ in the germline V gene. The full variable domain, completed using reference TRBV5-1 and TRBJ2-2, is KAGVTQTPRYLIKTRGQQVTLSCSPISGHRSVSWYQQTPGQGLQFLFEYFSETQRNKGNFPGRFSGRQFSNSRSEMNVSTLELGDSALYLCASSLVRPGARGAGELFFGEGSRLTVL.

This sequence joins TRBV6-1 and TRBJ1-5; 7 bases agree with TRBD1. This CDR3 is 14 amino acids long. Germline V gene data show CDR1 as MNHNS and CDR2 as SASEGT. Trimming took 7 bases from V and 1 from J; bases not matched to a gene: 4. DNA for the CDR3: TGTGCCAGCAAAGGGACAGTAAGCAATCAGCCCCAGCATTTT. It codes for CASKGTVSNQPQHF.

CDR3 in DNA: TGCGCCAGCAGCTTGTACAGGACTAACTATGGCTACACCTTC. It translates to CASSLYRTNYGYTF. The chain uses TRBV5-1 and TRBJ1-2; TRBD1 is a possible D gene (5 bases). The germline V gene encodes CDR1 SGHRS and CDR2 YFSETQ. The ends were cut back, 1 base at V and 0 bases at J, with 7 bases in the middle. The CDR3 is 14 residues long.

This clone appeared once. The genes are TRBV27 and TRBJ2-1; TRBD2 agrees at 7 bases. Germline lookup yields CDR1 MNHEY and CDR2 SMNVEV (reference sequence). Trimming removed 1 base from V and 6 bases from J; junction bases left unmatched: 6. CDR3 length: 15 amino acids. CDR3 region: CASSLLGGVLNEQFF. In DNA, the CDR3 is TGTGCCAGCAGTTTATTGGGAGGGGTTCTCAATGAGCAGTTCTTC.

This chain links TRBV27 with TRBJ1-2; tentatively, D is TRBD1 (6 bases). The germline V gene has CDR1 MNHEY and CDR2 SMNVEV (reference sequence). Trimming cost V 5 bases and J 2 bases, with 21 bases left between them. The CDR3 loop spans 17 amino acids. CDR3 sequence reads: CASSPHPTGFNNYGYTF. The CDR3 DNA follows: TGTGCCAGCAGTCCTCACCCCACAGGGTTTAACAACTATGGCTACACCTTC.

The CDR3 reads CAWSPGQQLTYEQYF. The CDR3 DNA sequence: TGTGCCTGGAGCCCCGGACAGCAGTTGACCTACGAGCAGTACTTC. The chain uses TRBV30 and TRBJ2-7; possibly TRBD1 for D (6 bases). From germline, CDR1 is GTSNPN and CDR2 SVGIG (reference sequence). With 3 bases removed from V and 2 bases from J, the gap between germline ends came to 17 bases. There are 15 residues in the CDR3.

The rearrangement links TRBV5-8 to TRBJ2-6; D unresolved. From germline, CDR1 is SGHTS and CDR2 YDEGEE. V gave up 0 bases and J gave up 0 bases, with 7 bases separating them. CDR3 length equals 16 residues. The CDR3, as DNA: TGTGCCAGCAGCTTGGTCGAGATCTCTGGGGCCAACGTCCTGACTTTC. It is translated as CASSLVEISGANVLTF.

This clone was seen a handful of times. This chain links TRBV7-3 with TRBJ2-2; no firm D call. Germline V gene sequence: CDR1 SGHTA, CDR2 FQGTGA. Trimming removed 1 base from V and 7 bases from J, with 7 bases in between. The CDR3 has 13 residues. CDR3 amino acids: CASSLNRDGELFF. CDR3 nucleotides: TGTGCCAGCAGCTTAAATCGCGACGGGGAGCTGTTTTTT.

This chain connects TRBV29-1 to TRBJ2-1; 7 nucleotides line up with TRBD2. This CDR3 contains 13 residues. CDR1 SQVTM and CDR2 ANQGSEA come from the germline V gene. Trimming cost V 5 bases and J 7 bases; bases outside gene matches: 8. This CDR3 reads CSVQPGGRNEQFF. The DNA for the CDR3 is TGCAGCGTTCAACCGGGGGGTAGAAATGAGCAGTTCTTC.

The gene calls are TRBV4-3 and TRBJ1-1; D is ambiguous. Germline V gene lookup returns CDR1 LGHNA and CDR2 YSLEER. This CDR3 has 15 amino acids. Trimming took 4 bases from V and 5 from J, leaving 17 bases between them. CDR3 nucleotides: TGCGCCAGCAGCCCGGGCGGGGTATTAGGAACTGAAGCTTTCTTT. Translation: CASSPGGVLGTEAFF.

The V call is TRBV11-2, the J call TRBJ2-1, with D unresolved. The V end was cut by 1 base, the J end by 7 bases, with 5 bases between. The CDR3 runs to 12 residues. The V gene's germline CDR1 is SGHAT and CDR2 FQNNGV. The CDR3, as DNA: TGTGCCAGCAGCTTAGGCACTAATGAGCAGTTCTTC. Amino acids: CASSLGTNEQFF.

This clone came up once. V usage is TRBV6-6 and J usage is TRBJ2-7, with a possible D match to TRBD1 (6 bases). V gave up 4 bases and J gave up 3 bases, with 13 bases separating them. From germline, CDR1 is MNHNY and CDR2 SVGAGI (reference sequence). CDR3 length: 14 residues. The CDR3 sequence: CASSSGQSFYEQYF. The CDR3 bases are TGTGCCAGCAGTTCCGGACAGTCCTTCTACGAGCAGTACTTC.

The chain is built from TRBV11-2 and TRBJ2-3, with D hard to call. Germline lookup yields CDR1 SGHAT and CDR2 FQNNGV. V was shortened by 6 bases and J by 2 bases, with 6 bases between the two germline ends. The CDR3 sequence is 12 residues long. DNA for the CDR3: TGTGCCAGCAGTTATATCACAGATACGCAGTATTTT. Its protein product is CASSYITDTQYF.

The rearrangement links TRBV4-3 to TRBJ2-7; 8 bases map to TRBD2. CDR1 LGHNA and CDR2 YSLEER come from the germline V gene. This CDR3 region has 17 residues. Trimming at V came to 2 bases and at J to 1 base, leaving 10 bases not matched to a gene. The CDR3 DNA reads as TGCGCCAGCAGCCAAAGAGTTAGCGGGGCCGTGTCCTACGAGCAGTACTTC. Translation gives CASSQRVSGAVSYEQYF.

V and J are TRBV7-9 and TRBJ2-1; TRBD2 aligns across 10 bases. Germline CDR1 is SEHNR and CDR2 is FQNEAQ (reference sequence). Trimming cost V 6 bases and J 2 bases; bases outside gene matches: 4. This CDR3 spans 15 amino acids. In DNA, the CDR3 is TGTGCCAGCAGTCCCGGGACTAGCGCCTACAATGAGCAGTTCTTC. Protein product: CASSPGTSAYNEQFF. The entire variable domain, with the rest obtained from reference TRBV7-9 and TRBJ2-1, is as follows: DTGVSQNPRHKITKRGQNVTFRCDPISEHNRLYWYRQTLGQGPEFLTYFQNEAQLEKSRLLSDRFSAERPKGSFSTLEIQRTEQGDSAMYLCASSPGTSAYNEQFFGPGTRLTVL.

J is TRBJ1-6 and V is TRBV6-1; the D gene is possibly TRBD1 (5 bases). Germline V CDR1 and CDR2: MNHNS, SASEGT. Trimming left V 6 bases short and J 7 bases short, with 16 bases between. The CDR3 length is 15 residues. CDR3 in amino acids: CASSQRAGFNSPLHF. The CDR3 DNA reads TGTGCCAGCAGCCAGCGGGCAGGGTTCAATTCACCCCTCCACTTT.

The chain recombines TRBV10-3 with TRBJ1-1; 7 positions agree with TRBD1. This CDR3 has 17 amino acids. J was trimmed by 0 bases and V by 2 bases; bases with no gene match: 9. Per germline, CDR1 ENHRY and CDR2 SYGVKD. This CDR3 is CAISEPRTGSMNTEAFF. The DNA of the CDR3 is TGTGCCATCAGTGAGCCGAGGACAGGTTCTATGAACACTGAAGCTTTCTTT.

The chain recombines TRBV4-3 with TRBJ2-7, with 8 nucleotides matching TRBD2. Germline CDR1 is LGHNA and CDR2 is YSLEER. The CDR3 length is 15 residues. The junction had 4 bases not matched to a gene; V was cut back by 0 bases and J by 3 bases. CDR3 DNA sequence: TGCGCCAGCAGCCAAGATTCGGGGGGGGGCTACGAGCAGTACTTC. Translated, it gives CASSQDSGGGYEQYF.